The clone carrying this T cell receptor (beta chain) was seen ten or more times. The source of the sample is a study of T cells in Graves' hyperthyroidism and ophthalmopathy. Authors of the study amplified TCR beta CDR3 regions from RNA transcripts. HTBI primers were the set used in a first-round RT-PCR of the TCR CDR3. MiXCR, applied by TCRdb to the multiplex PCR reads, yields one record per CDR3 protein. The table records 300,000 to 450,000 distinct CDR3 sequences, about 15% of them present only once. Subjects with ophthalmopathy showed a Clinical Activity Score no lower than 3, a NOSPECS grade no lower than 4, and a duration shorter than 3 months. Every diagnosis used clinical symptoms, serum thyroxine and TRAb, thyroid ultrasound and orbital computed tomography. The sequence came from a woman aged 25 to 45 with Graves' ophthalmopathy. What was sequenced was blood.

CDR3 bases: TGTGCCTGGAGTGTACCCATGAACACTGAAGCTTTCTTT. The encoded protein is CAWSVPMNTEAFF. The V call is TRBV30, the J call TRBJ1-1; D remains ambiguous. The V gene's germline CDR1 is GTSNPN and CDR2 SVGIG (reference sequence). The CDR3 has 13 residues. V lost 0 bases, J lost 0 bases, and 5 bases lay in between.